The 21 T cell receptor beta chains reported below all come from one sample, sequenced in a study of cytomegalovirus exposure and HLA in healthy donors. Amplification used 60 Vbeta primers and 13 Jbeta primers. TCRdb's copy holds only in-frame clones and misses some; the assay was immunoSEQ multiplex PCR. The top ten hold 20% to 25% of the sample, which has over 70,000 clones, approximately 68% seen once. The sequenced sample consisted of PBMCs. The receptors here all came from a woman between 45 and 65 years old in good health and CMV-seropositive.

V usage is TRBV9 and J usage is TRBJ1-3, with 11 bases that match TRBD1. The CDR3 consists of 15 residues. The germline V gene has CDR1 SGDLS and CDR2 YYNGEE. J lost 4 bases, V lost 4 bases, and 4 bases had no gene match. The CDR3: CASSPGTGGGNTIYF. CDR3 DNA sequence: TGTGCCAGCAGCCCTGGGACAGGGGGAGGAAACACCATATATTTT.

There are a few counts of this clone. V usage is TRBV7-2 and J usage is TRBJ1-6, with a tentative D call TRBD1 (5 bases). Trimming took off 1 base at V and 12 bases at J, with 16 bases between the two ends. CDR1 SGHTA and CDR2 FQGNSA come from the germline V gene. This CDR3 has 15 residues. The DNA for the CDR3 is TGTGCCAGCAGCTTAGGGGCAGGGCGCCCTAGACCCCTCCACTTT. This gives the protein CASSLGAGRPRPLHF.

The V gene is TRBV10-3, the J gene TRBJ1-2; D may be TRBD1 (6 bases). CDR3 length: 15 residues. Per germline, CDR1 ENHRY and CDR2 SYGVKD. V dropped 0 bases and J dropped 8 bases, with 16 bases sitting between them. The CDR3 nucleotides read TGTGCCATCAGTGAGTCGCTGGGGGCGGTTGGAGGCTACACCTTC. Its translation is CAISESLGAVGGYTF.

The CDR3 nucleotides read TGCGCCAGCAGCCAAGAAGCAGGGTTGAGGACTGAAGCTTTCTTT. Its protein product is CASSQEAGLRTEAFF. The V call is TRBV4-1, the J call TRBJ1-1, with a tentative D call TRBD1 (5 bases). The V gene lost 0 bases and the J gene lost 5 bases, with 13 bases spanning the gap. Germline CDR1 MGHRA, CDR2 YSYEKL. This CDR3 region has 15 residues.

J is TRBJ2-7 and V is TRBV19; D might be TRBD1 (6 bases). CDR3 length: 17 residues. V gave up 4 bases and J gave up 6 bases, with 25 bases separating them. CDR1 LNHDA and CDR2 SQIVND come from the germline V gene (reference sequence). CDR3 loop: CASSTSLRTEGVSEQYF. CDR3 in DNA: TGTGCCAGTAGTACTTCCCTTAGGACAGAAGGCGTCTCCGAGCAGTACTTC.

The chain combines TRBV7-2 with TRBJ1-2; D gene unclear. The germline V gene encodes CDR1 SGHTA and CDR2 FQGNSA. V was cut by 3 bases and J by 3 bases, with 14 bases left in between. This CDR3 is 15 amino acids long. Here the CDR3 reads CASSFTPGRDYGYTF. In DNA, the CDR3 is TGTGCCAGCAGCTTCACCCCCGGGCGGGACTATGGCTACACCTTC.

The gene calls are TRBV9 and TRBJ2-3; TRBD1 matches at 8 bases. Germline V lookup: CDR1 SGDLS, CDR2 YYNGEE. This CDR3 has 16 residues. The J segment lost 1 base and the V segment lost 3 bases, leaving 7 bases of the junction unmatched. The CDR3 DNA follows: TGTGCCAGCAGCGGTCCAGACAGGGGAGGCACAGATACGCAGTATTTT. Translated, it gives CASSGPDRGGTDTQYF.

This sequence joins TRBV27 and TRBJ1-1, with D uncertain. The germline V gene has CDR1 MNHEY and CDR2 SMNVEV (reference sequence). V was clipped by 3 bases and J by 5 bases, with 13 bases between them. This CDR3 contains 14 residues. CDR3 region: CASSLGQTITEAFF. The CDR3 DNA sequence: TGTGCCAGCAGTTTGGGCCAGACGATAACTGAAGCTTTCTTT.

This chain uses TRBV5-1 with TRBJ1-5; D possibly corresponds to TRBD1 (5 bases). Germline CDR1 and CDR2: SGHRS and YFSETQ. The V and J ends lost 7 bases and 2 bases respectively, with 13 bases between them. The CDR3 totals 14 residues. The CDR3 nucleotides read TGCGCCAGCGCCGCGGGGGATGGCAATCAGCCCCAGCATTTT. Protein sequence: CASAAGDGNQPQHF. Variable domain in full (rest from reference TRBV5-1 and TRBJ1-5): KAGVTQTPRYLIKTRGQQVTLSCSPISGHRSVSWYQQTPGQGLQFLFEYFSETQRNKGNFPGRFSGRQFSNSRSEMNVSTLELGDSALYLCASAAGDGNQPQHFGDGTRLSIL.

The CDR3 here is CASVDGGINYGYTF. For the CDR3, the DNA is TGTGCCAGCGTCGACGGAGGAATTAACTATGGCTACACCTTC. This sequence joins TRBV7-9 and TRBJ1-2; D gene unclear. Per the germline V gene, CDR1 is SEHNR and CDR2 is FQNEAQ (reference sequence). The CDR3 consists of 14 residues. The germline V and J ends were trimmed by 8 bases and 1 base, with 14 bases remaining between them.

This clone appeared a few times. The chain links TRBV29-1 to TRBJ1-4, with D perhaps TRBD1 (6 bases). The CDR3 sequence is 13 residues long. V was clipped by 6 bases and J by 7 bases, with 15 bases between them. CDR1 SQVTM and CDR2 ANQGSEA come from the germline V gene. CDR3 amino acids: CSVAGTRTEKLFF. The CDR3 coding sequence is TGCAGCGTCGCCGGGACAAGGACTGAAAAACTGTTTTTT. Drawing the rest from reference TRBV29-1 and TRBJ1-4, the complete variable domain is SAVISQKPSRDICQRGTSLTIQCQVDSQVTMMFWYRQQPGQSLTLIATANQGSEATYESGFVIDKFPISRPNLTFSTLTVSNMSPEDSSIYLCSVAGTRTEKLFFGSGTQLSVL.

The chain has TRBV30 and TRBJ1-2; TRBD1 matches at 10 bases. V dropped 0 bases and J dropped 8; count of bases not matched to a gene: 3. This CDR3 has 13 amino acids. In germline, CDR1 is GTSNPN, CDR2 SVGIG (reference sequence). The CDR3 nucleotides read TGTGCCTGGAGTGTTATGGACAGGGGGGGCTACACCTTC. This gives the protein CAWSVMDRGGYTF.

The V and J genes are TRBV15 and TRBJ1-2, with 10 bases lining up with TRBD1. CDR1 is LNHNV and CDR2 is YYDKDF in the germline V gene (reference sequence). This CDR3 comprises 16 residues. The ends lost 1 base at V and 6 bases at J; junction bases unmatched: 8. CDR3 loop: CATSRGGTGVGHGYTF. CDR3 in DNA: TGTGCCACCAGCAGAGGAGGGACAGGGGTTGGTCATGGCTACACCTTC.

DNA of the CDR3: TGTGCCATCAGTTCCGGCGGGGGGGCCCGCGAGCAGTTCTTC. It codes for CAISSGGGAREQFF. The chain has TRBV10-3 and TRBJ2-1, with 9 nucleotides matching TRBD2. Germline V gene lookup returns CDR1 ENHRY and CDR2 SYGVKD. The CDR3 is made up of 14 amino acids. Trimming removed 5 bases from V and 10 bases from J; junction bases left unmatched: 9.

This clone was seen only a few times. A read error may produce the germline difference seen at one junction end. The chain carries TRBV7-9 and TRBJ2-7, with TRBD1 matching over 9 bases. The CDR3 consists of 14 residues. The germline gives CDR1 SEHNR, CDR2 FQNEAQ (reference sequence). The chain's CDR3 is CSSSPGGQGYEQYF. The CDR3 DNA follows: TGTTCCAGCAGCCCGGGGGGACAGGGCTACGAGCAGTACTTC.

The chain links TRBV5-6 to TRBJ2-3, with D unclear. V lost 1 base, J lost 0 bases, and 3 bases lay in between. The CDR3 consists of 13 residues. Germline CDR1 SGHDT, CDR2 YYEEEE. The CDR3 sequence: CASSLPSTDTQYF. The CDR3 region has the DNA TGTGCCAGCAGCTTGCCTAGCACAGATACGCAGTATTTT. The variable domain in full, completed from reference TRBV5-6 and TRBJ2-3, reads DAGVTQSPTHLIKTRGQQVTLRCSPKSGHDTVSWYQQALGQGPQFIFQYYEEEERQRGNFPDRFSGHQFPNYSSELNVNALLLGDSALYLCASSLPSTDTQYFGPGTRLTVL.

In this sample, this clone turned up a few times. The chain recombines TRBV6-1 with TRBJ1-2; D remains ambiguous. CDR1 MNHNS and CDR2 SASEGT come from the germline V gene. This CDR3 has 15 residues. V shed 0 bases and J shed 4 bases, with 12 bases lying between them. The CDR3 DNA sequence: TGTGCCAGCAGTGAAGCCGACACCTACGGCTATGGCTACACCTTC. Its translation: CASSEADTYGYGYTF.

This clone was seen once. The CDR3 spells CASSLGGGSGNTIYF. The DNA for the CDR3 is TGTGCCAGCAGCTTAGGTGGGGGGTCTGGAAACACCATATATTTT. This chain joins TRBV7-2 and TRBJ1-3; D may be TRBD1 (5 bases). The CDR3 spans 15 residues. Germline CDR1 SGHTA, CDR2 FQGNSA. V lost 1 base to trimming and J lost 1 base, with 8 bases between them.

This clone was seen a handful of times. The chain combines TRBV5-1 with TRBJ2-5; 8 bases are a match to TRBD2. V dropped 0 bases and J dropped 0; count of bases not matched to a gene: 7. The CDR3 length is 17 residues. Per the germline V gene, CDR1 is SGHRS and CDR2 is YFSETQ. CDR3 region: CASSLGSSGAYQETQYF. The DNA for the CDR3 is TGCGCCAGCAGCTTGGGTAGTAGCGGGGCATACCAAGAGACCCAGTACTTC.

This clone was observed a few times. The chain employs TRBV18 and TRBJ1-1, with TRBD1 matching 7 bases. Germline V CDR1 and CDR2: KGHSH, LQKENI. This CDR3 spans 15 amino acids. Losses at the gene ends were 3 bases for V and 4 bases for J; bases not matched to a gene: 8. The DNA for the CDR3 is TGTGCCAGCTCACCTCCACAGGGGACGGGCACTGAAGCTTTCTTT. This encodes CASSPPQGTGTEAFF.

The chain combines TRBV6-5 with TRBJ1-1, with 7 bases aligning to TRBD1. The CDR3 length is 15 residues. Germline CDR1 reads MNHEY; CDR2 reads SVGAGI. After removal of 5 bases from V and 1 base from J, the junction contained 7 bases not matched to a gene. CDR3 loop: CASSRQGTPNTEAFF. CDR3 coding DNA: TGTGCCAGCAGTCGACAGGGAACGCCGAACACTGAAGCTTTCTTT.